This T cell receptor beta chain was recorded in a study of blood T cell repertoires in COVID-19. The overall study: Sample material is recorded as cDNA or gDNA derived from T cells, B-cell-depleted T cells, or PBMCs.

Methods used by the authors: By means of reference gene primer amplification, nucleated cell counts were estimated. Sequencing used immunoSEQ multiplex PCR; TCRdb keeps in-frame clones, though not all of them. V and J calls and clone size are given by that table; D and trimming were obtained from the DNA. The sample consists of some 260,000 clones, roughly 80% of them appearing once. V lost 7 bases and J 0 bases, leaving 12 bases between the germline ends. The germline CDR1 and CDR2 sequences are MNHEY and SVGAGI. The CDR3 contains 15 residues. The V gene is TRBV6-5, the J gene TRBJ2-2; tentatively, D is TRBD2 (6 bases). The sample comprised peripheral blood. This TCR was sampled from an older man with acute or convalescent COVID-19. This CDR3 is CASIFGGTNTGELFF. The CDR3 DNA reads TGTGCCAGCATTTTTGGGGGGACGAACACCGGGGAGCTGTTTTTT.